The rows below give T cell receptor beta chains drawn from one sample of a study of shared clonotypes between healthy human individuals. Repertoires were generated with immunoSEQ multiplex PCR, while TCRdb's copy carries only in-frame clones and drops some. The repertoire holds about 2 million clones, with about 95% as singletons. The sequencing sample was made of naive CD8+ T cells sorted from blood. These receptors all stem from a man between 18 and 35 years old in good health. The conserved cysteine and the conserved F or W are not part of the CDR3 here. D genes are given only for firm matches. Size is stated for part of the rows, as once, few or many counts, or as a class when the clone is expanded.

j_call d_call clone_size v_call cdr3_aa
TRBJ2-7 NA NA TRBV27 ASSLSPRYEQY
TRBJ2-7 TRBD2 NA TRBV2 ASSSGSESYEQY
TRBJ2-7 TRBD1 NA TRBV7-6 ASSLGGQSPLSEQY
TRBJ2-7 NA NA TRBV5-4 ASSLWQTPYEQY
TRBJ1-2 NA NA TRBV30 AWSVNRNYYGYT
TRBJ2-7 TRBD2 NA TRBV6-6 ASSYSGTSVDEQY
TRBJ2-2 NA NA TRBV13 ASSLHTGELF
TRBJ2-3 TRBD2 NA TRBV29-1 SVVIAGVLVSTDTQY
TRBJ1-1 NA NA TRBV21-1 ASSNNRDQNTEAF
TRBJ2-3 NA NA TRBV4-1 ASSQRGDTQY
TRBJ1-1 NA NA TRBV7-6 ASSLGQFAPAGTEAF
TRBJ2-3 NA NA TRBV7-8 ASSLVSLPDTQY
TRBJ1-1 NA NA TRBV28 ASSLSGGAGEAF
TRBJ2-7 NA NA TRBV14 ASSQSSRSTDEQY
TRBJ2-7 NA NA TRBV30 AWSLTGTEQY
TRBJ2-7 TRBD1 NA TRBV9 ASSPRTGHSYEQY
TRBJ2-3 NA NA TRBV5-1 ASSLVPGPTDTQY
TRBJ2-1 NA NA TRBV4-1 ASSQPHGVWTYNEQF
TRBJ2-1 NA NA TRBV9 ASSVDPVSYNEQF
TRBJ2-3 NA NA TRBV4-2 ASSQVAIRDLGADTQY
TRBJ2-5 NA NA TRBV5-1 ASRGAQETQY
TRBJ1-1 NA NA TRBV10-2 ASSESGQLRN
TRBJ2-5 NA NA TRBV7-9 ASSQDSPRETQY
TRBJ2-5 TRBD2 once TRBV7-9 ASSLKGAGEETQY
TRBJ2-1 NA NA TRBV9 ASSQGGGAVNEQF
TRBJ2-7 NA NA TRBV7-8 ASSPWGGENEQY
TRBJ2-5 TRBD2 NA TRBV7-9 ASSLVLAGGETQY
TRBJ1-6 NA few TRBV2 ASTAMESSYNSPLH
TRBJ2-7 NA NA TRBV19 ASRQVTSSYEQY
TRBJ2-2 NA NA TRBV14 ASSHLRGSLEELF
TRBJ2-3 TRBD2 NA TRBV5-6 ASSLASGGTDTQY
TRBJ2-7 NA NA TRBV9 ASSVGTTYEQY
NA NA NA TRBV6-6 ASSYTSSYEQY
TRBJ2-5 NA NA TRBV11-2 ASLKEGEETQY
TRBJ1-2 NA NA TRBV27 ASSPSTVFSAFS
TRBJ2-1 TRBD2 NA TRBV5-4 ASSPWREHYNNEQF
TRBJ1-1 NA once TRBV9 ASSVEQGLNTEAF
TRBJ1-4 NA NA TRBV25-1 ASSGEIVRESEKLF
TRBJ2-1 TRBD2 NA TRBV7-2 ASSGWTSVGEYNEQF
TRBJ2-7 TRBD1 NA TRBV29-1 SAGTASYEQY
TRBJ1-1 NA once TRBV10-2 ASSLGAGTEAF
TRBJ2-2 NA NA TRBV28 ASSLYAGLGELF
TRBJ2-7 TRBD1 NA TRBV7-8 ASSDSGTGPYEQY
TRBJ2-7 TRBD1 NA TRBV28 ASSPIRDRPYEQY
TRBJ2-2 NA NA TRBV7-9 ASRLTGLSTGELF
TRBJ2-3 TRBD2 NA TRBV19 ASSPSGFRTDTQY
TRBJ2-5 NA NA TRBV4-1 ASSQDPLGNQETQY
TRBJ2-5 NA NA TRBV5-8 ASSLDREETQY
TRBJ2-5 NA NA TRBV6-5 ASSYGGVKAQY
TRBJ2-2 NA NA TRBV11-3 ASSPGGEDTGELF
TRBJ1-2 TRBD1 NA TRBV27 ASSLRQGVVANYGYT
TRBJ2-7 TRBD1 NA TRBV19 ASSPLWTGESEQY
TRBJ1-6 NA NA TRBV28 ASSSTGPILNSPLH
TRBJ2-7 NA NA TRBV6-6 ASSYVGGGYEQY
TRBJ2-3 NA NA TRBV19 ASSTSWGALGTDTQY
TRBJ2-7 NA NA TRBV28 ASTFGGSLSYEQY